The 27 T cell receptor beta chains given below trace back to one sample, sequenced in a study of T-cell memory formation after mild COVID-19. TCRdb independently ran MiXCR on the 5' RACE reads; one entry per CDR3 protein. Of 150,000 to 200,000 distinct CDR3 sequences in the sample, about 28% were seen once. Sequencing was carried out using PBMCs or a T cell subset sorted from them (not recorded which). These receptors came from an adult woman who had mild COVID-19 (a few samples of this study predate the infection). Cell type and time point are not known.

This clonotype came up a few times. V usage is TRBV20-1 and J usage is TRBJ2-2, with D perhaps matching TRBD1 (5 bases). The germline gives CDR1 DFQATT, CDR2 SNEGSKA (reference sequence). CDR3 length: 16 amino acids. The V and J ends lost 1 base and 0 bases respectively, with 12 bases between them. This chain's CDR3 is CSARVLLGANTGELFF. CDR3 nucleotides: TGCAGTGCTAGAGTCTTATTAGGGGCGAACACCGGGGAGCTGTTTTTT.

This clonotype was recorded a few times. The V gene is TRBV20-1, the J gene TRBJ2-2, with 13 nucleotides matching TRBD2. There are 16 residues in the CDR3. The germline V gene has CDR1 DFQATT and CDR2 SNEGSKA (reference sequence). After removal of 3 bases from V and 7 bases from J, the junction contained 8 bases not matched to a gene. This CDR3 reads CSASPGTSGVFGELFF. For the CDR3, the DNA is TGCAGTGCTAGCCCCGGGACTAGCGGGGTTTTCGGGGAGCTGTTTTTT.

This chain links TRBV29-1 with TRBJ2-7; TRBD2 matches 10 bases. J gave up 3 bases and V 3 bases, and 2 bases lay outside the gene matches. The germline V gene encodes CDR1 SQVTM and CDR2 ANQGSEA. CDR3 size: 13 residues. The CDR3 DNA sequence: TGCAGCGTTGAGGGACTAGCGAACTACGAGCAGTACTTC. Its translation: CSVEGLANYEQYF.

The V gene is TRBV6-5, the J gene TRBJ2-1; 10 bases line up with TRBD2. The V gene end was trimmed by 0 bases and the J gene end by 7 bases; junction bases not matched to a gene: 9. Germline V gene lookup returns CDR1 MNHEY and CDR2 SVGAGI. The CDR3 runs to 17 residues. The CDR3 loop is CASSYSPVAGGRNEQFF. CDR3 sequence (DNA): TGTGCCAGCAGTTACTCCCCAGTAGCGGGGGGACGTAATGAGCAGTTCTTC.

This clonotype was found a few times. This chain connects TRBV20-1 to TRBJ1-2; 10 bases are a match to TRBD1. Germline CDR1 is DFQATT and CDR2 is SNEGSKA (reference sequence). V trimming: 8 bases; J trimming: 5 bases; junction bases outside the gene matches: 8. The CDR3 extends over 13 amino acids. The CDR3, as DNA: TGCAGTCCCGGGACAGGGGTTGGATATGGCTACACCTTC. It translates to CSPGTGVGYGYTF.

The chain recombines TRBV11-2 with TRBJ2-7; D is unclear. The CDR3 sequence is 17 residues long. Deletions cut 1 base from V and 0 bases from J, with 16 bases between. CDR1 is SGHAT and CDR2 is FQNNGV in the germline V gene. CDR3 region: CASSLVGPMVLSYEQYF. The CDR3 bases are TGTGCCAGCAGCTTAGTCGGGCCCATGGTCCTCTCCTACGAGCAGTACTTC.

Ten or more counts support this clonotype. The V call is TRBV5-6, the J call TRBJ1-2; D is unclear. V shed 3 bases and J shed 8 bases, with 11 bases lying between them. Germline CDR1 and CDR2: SGHDT and YYEEEE. The CDR3 covers 12 residues. CDR3 sequence reads: CASSSGFAGYTF. CDR3 nucleotides: TGTGCCAGCAGCTCCGGATTCGCAGGCTACACCTTC. The whole variable domain, filled in from reference TRBV5-6 and TRBJ1-2, reads DAGVTQSPTHLIKTRGQQVTLRCSPKSGHDTVSWYQQALGQGPQFIFQYYEEEERQRGNFPDRFSGHQFPNYSSELNVNALLLGDSALYLCASSSGFAGYTFGSGTRLTVV.

Only a few counts were recorded for this clonotype. The chain uses TRBV24-1 and TRBJ2-1, with 10 positions matching TRBD2. The CDR3 consists of 16 residues. The V gene's germline CDR1 is KGHDR and CDR2 SFDVKD. V dropped 10 bases and J dropped 1; count of bases not matched to a gene: 9. CDR3 DNA: TGTGCCACTCAGACTAGCGGGTCACTATCCTACAATGAGCAGTTCTTC. As protein: CATQTSGSLSYNEQFF.

This clonotype showed up just once. The genes are TRBV27 and TRBJ1-2, with D unresolved. The CDR3 is 15 residues long. Germline V gene lookup returns CDR1 MNHEY and CDR2 SMNVEV (reference sequence). The ends were cut back, 2 bases at V and 8 bases at J, with 18 bases in the middle. The CDR3 nucleotides are TGTGCCAGCAGTTTAGAATCGGGCCGGACGGGGGGCTACACCTTC. Residues: CASSLESGRTGGYTF.

The chain combines TRBV5-6 with TRBJ1-4, with 8 bases aligning to TRBD1. With 3 bases clipped from V and 11 bases from J, the junction kept 9 bases outside the gene matches. This CDR3 has 14 amino acids. Germline-derived CDR1 and CDR2 are SGHDT and YYEEEE. The CDR3 DNA is TGTGCCAGCAGCTCACACGGACAGGGCCGGAAACTGTTTTTT. This codes for CASSSHGQGRKLFF.

V is TRBV12-3 or TRBV12-4 and J is TRBJ1-5; perhaps TRBD1 as D (5 bases). The ends were cut back, 6 bases at V and 6 bases at J, with 21 bases in the middle. The CDR3 covers 16 residues. This CDR3 is CASRTNSGRVRQPQHF. As DNA, the CDR3 is TGTGCCAGCAGAACTAACTCGGGCAGGGTTCGTCAGCCCCAGCATTTT.

This clonotype was seen a few times. The rearrangement joins TRBV24-1 to TRBJ2-3, with D perhaps TRBD1 or TRBD2 (6 bases each). The germline gives CDR1 KGHDR, CDR2 SFDVKD. Trimming took 2 bases from V and 5 from J, leaving 19 bases between them. The CDR3 totals 17 residues. The CDR3 sequence: CATSDSSRGAHGDTQYF. The CDR3 region has the DNA TGTGCCACCAGTGATTCCTCTAGGGGGGCGCATGGAGATACGCAGTATTTT.

The chain joins TRBV5-1 to TRBJ2-5; the match to TRBD2 covers 8 bases. The junction had 10 bases not matched to a gene; V was cut back by 4 bases and J by 2 bases. The length of the CDR3 is 16 residues. Germline V lookup: CDR1 SGHRS, CDR2 YFSETQ. The CDR3 DNA reads as TGCGCCAGCAGCCTACTAGCGGCACTGGGGCAAGAGACCCAGTACTTC. Translation: CASSLLAALGQETQYF. Full variable domain (remainder filled in from reference TRBV5-1 and TRBJ2-5): KAGVTQTPRYLIKTRGQQVTLSCSPISGHRSVSWYQQTPGQGLQFLFEYFSETQRNKGNFPGRFSGRQFSNSRSEMNVSTLELGDSALYLCASSLLAALGQETQYFGPGTRLLVL.

The rearrangement links TRBV20-1 to TRBJ2-1; 10 bases are a match to TRBD2. V dropped 5 bases and J dropped 5; count of bases not matched to a gene: 6. The CDR3 runs 14 residues. In germline, CDR1 is DFQATT, CDR2 SNEGSKA (reference sequence). This CDR3 reads CSASSGGAHNEQFF. DNA of the CDR3: TGCAGTGCTTCAAGCGGGGGGGCTCACAATGAGCAGTTCTTC.

The chain joins TRBV29-1 to TRBJ2-7, with D perhaps being TRBD1 or TRBD2 (7 bases each). The CDR3 loop spans 13 amino acids. V gave up 5 bases and J gave up 0 bases, with 11 bases separating them. Germline assignment: CDR1 SQVTM and CDR2 ANQGSEA. In DNA form, the CDR3 reads TGCAGCGTTCGGGGGGACAGCTCCTACGAGCAGTACTTC. The encoded protein is CSVRGDSSYEQYF.

This chain's CDR3 is CSVWSGAEAFF. CDR3 DNA: TGCAGCGTTTGGTCGGGGGCTGAAGCTTTCTTT. The chain employs TRBV29-1 and TRBJ1-1; weak D call: TRBD1 (5 bases). Germline V gives CDR1 SQVTM, CDR2 ANQGSEA. CDR3 length equals 11 residues. The V and J ends lost 5 bases and 6 bases respectively, with 10 bases between them.

In its sample, this clonotype was seen a few times. V is TRBV12-3 or TRBV12-4 and J is TRBJ2-2, with D perhaps matching TRBD2 (6 bases). CDR3 size: 16 residues. With 6 bases removed from V and 2 bases from J, the gap between germline ends came to 16 bases. Here the CDR3 DNA reads TGTGCCAGCAGACCAACTGGGACTCCTAACACCGGGGAGCTGTTTTTT. It specifies CASRPTGTPNTGELFF.

This clonotype was counted between two and nine times. The chain employs TRBV5-4 and TRBJ2-2, with 7 bases that match TRBD1. The CDR3 extends over 17 amino acids. After removal of 6 bases from V and 2 bases from J, the junction contained 13 bases not matched to a gene. The germline V gene has CDR1 SGHNT and CDR2 YYREEE (reference sequence). CDR3: CASTHLRDSANTGELFF. The DNA for the CDR3 is TGTGCCAGCACCCACCTACGGGACAGCGCTAACACCGGGGAGCTGTTTTTT.

This clonotype was seen only a few times. The V gene is TRBV6-1, the J gene TRBJ1-1, with D unclear. The CDR3 length is 13 residues. Germline CDR1 reads MNHNS; CDR2 reads SASEGT. V was shortened by 7 bases and J by 5 bases, with 14 bases between the two germline ends. CDR3 protein: CASTIWAGTEAFF. CDR3 sequence (DNA): TGTGCCAGCACCATTTGGGCTGGTACTGAAGCTTTCTTT.

This clonotype occurred a few times. This sequence joins TRBV20-1 and TRBJ2-7; TRBD1 agrees at 9 bases. V gave up 5 bases and J gave up 5 bases; unmatched junction bases: 10. Germline V gives CDR1 DFQATT, CDR2 SNEGSKA (reference sequence). The CDR3 has 14 amino acids. CDR3 bases: TGCAGTGCTTATGCTACCGGGACAGGGAACGAGCAGTACTTC. Amino acids: CSAYATGTGNEQYF.

The chain employs TRBV3-1 and TRBJ2-1; 8 positions match TRBD1. J was trimmed by 1 base and V by 1 base; bases with no gene match: 6. Germline CDR1 LGHDT, CDR2 YNNKEL (reference sequence). CDR3 length equals 17 residues. The CDR3: CASSQGRQGNSYNEQFF. The CDR3 nucleotides read TGTGCCAGCAGCCAAGGGCGACAGGGGAATTCCTACAATGAGCAGTTCTTC.

This clonotype turned up a few times. V is TRBV10-3 and J is TRBJ2-1; D possibly matches TRBD1 or TRBD2 (5 bases each). Trimming stripped 0 bases from V and 5 bases from J, with 11 bases between. The CDR3 has 15 residues. Looked up from germline, CDR1 is ENHRY and CDR2 is SYGVKD. CDR3 protein: CAISESRDRDNEQFF. In DNA form, the CDR3 reads TGTGCCATCAGTGAGTCGAGGGACCGGGACAATGAGCAGTTCTTC.

This clonotype has more than one count but fewer than ten. This chain links TRBV9 with TRBJ1-2; D ambiguous. The germline V gene encodes CDR1 SGDLS and CDR2 YYNGEE. V was pared by 1 base and J by 7 bases, with 8 bases between. CDR3 size: 12 residues. CDR3 amino acids: CASSVPGFGYTF. In nucleotides, the CDR3 is TGTGCCAGCAGCGTACCGGGGTTTGGCTACACCTTC.

This clonotype was picked up a small number of times. The J gene is TRBJ2-2, the V gene TRBV7-9, with 11 bases aligning to TRBD2. J gave up 2 bases and V 0 bases, and 2 bases lay outside the gene matches. CDR1 and CDR2 (germline): SEHNR, FQNEAQ (reference sequence). CDR3 size: 17 residues. The CDR3 DNA is TGTGCCAGCAGCTTAGCGGGACTAGCGGCTAACACCGGGGAGCTGTTTTTT. Encoded protein: CASSLAGLAANTGELFF.

This clonotype was recorded a few times. The chain combines TRBV7-8 with TRBJ2-7; the match to TRBD2 covers 11 bases. Germline V gives CDR1 SGHVS, CDR2 FQNEAQ. The CDR3 loop spans 15 amino acids. The V gene end was trimmed by 5 bases and the J gene end by 6 bases; junction bases not matched to a gene: 9. CDR3 in DNA: TGTGCCAGCAGCGCAATACTAGCGGGAGTTGGCGAGCAGTACTTC. It yields the protein CASSAILAGVGEQYF.

A single count supports this clonotype. V usage is TRBV7-9 and J usage is TRBJ2-6; D is ambiguous. Germline-derived CDR1 and CDR2 are SEHNR and FQNEAQ (reference sequence). V dropped 5 bases and J dropped 4 bases, with 15 bases sitting between them. There are 16 residues in the CDR3. This CDR3 reads CASSPPRRTGANVLTF. The CDR3 region has the DNA TGTGCCAGCAGCCCCCCTCGGCGCACCGGGGCCAACGTCCTGACTTTC.

The chain joins TRBV9 to TRBJ2-2; 8 bases are a match to TRBD2. The CDR3 loop spans 16 amino acids. V trimming: 2 bases; J trimming: 1 base; junction bases outside the gene matches: 4. Germline V gene lookup returns CDR1 SGDLS and CDR2 YYNGEE. This CDR3 is CASSVGLAGNTGELFF. As DNA, the CDR3 is TGTGCCAGCAGCGTGGGGCTAGCGGGGAACACCGGGGAGCTGTTTTTT.